The sequence of this T cell receptor beta chain was determined in a study of graft-versus-host responses after intestinal transplantation. Study-level background: Recipients across the board were started on anti-thymocyte globulin induction, then kept on tacrolimus and steroids for two to four years.

Regarding this clone: Its target is unknown.

Here immunoSEQ multiplex PCR was the method, and the copy in TCRdb shows in-frame clones only, minus some. The data show 35,000 to 40,000 clones, around 90% seen once. General study results and limits: Recipient marrow contained GvH clones, some of which appeared first in ileum or blood. After transplant, early declines in HvG clones were associated with peak levels of circulating GvH clones.

The CDR3 runs to 14 residues. Germline-derived CDR1 and CDR2 are SGHRS and YFSETQ. V dropped 0 bases and J dropped 5 bases, with 10 bases sitting between them. Graft tissue was processed to release intraepithelial and lamina propria lymphocytes. The clonotype comes from a human patient who received an intestinal transplant, so some T cells may come from the graft donor. Sequences were derived from ileum tissue, sampled approximately 200 days after intestinal transplant. This rearrangement joins TRBV5-1 to TRBJ2-3; D remains ambiguous. The DNA for the CDR3 is TGCGCCAGCAGCTTGGCCGAACCTGAAGATACGCAGTATTTT. This sequence encodes CASSLAEPEDTQYF.